This T cell receptor (beta chain) emerged from a study of Ad26.COV2.S vaccination and SARS-CoV-2 variants. Study-level points and caveats: Measurement of non-spike TCR breadth gave similar results in vaccine and placebo recipients. Measures of TCR breadth and depth may have fallen short of total T cell responses.

This clone was detected only once. Its matching antigen is unknown. There are 12 residues in the CDR3. The germline gives CDR1 SGHRS, CDR2 YFSETQ. Trimming pared 4 bases from V and 2 bases from J, leaving 4 bases between. Method: immunoSEQ multiplex PCR; TCRdb's copy keeps in-frame clones and lacks some. The top ten clones hold 9% to 15% of a sample with a few hundred thousand clones, 90% of them seen once. Treatment of the sample: roughly 19 received Ad26.COV2.S at low or high dose, single or two shots; 5 received placebo; per-sample allocation not given. Samples came from day 63 after the first vaccine or placebo injection.

The material sequenced was peripheral blood, taken in a trial of Ad26.COV2.S vaccine versus placebo. This sequence was found in a person between 18 and 59 years old who received the Ad26.COV2.S COVID-19 vaccine or a placebo. V gene TRBV5-1 combines with J gene TRBJ2-1; unclear D gene. The DNA for the CDR3 is TGCGCCAGCAGCCGACCCTACAATGAGCAGTTCTTC. Residues: CASSRPYNEQFF.